The clone carrying this TCR beta chain was observed a handful of times. The junction differs from germline at one of its ends, possibly a read error. This record comes from a study of blood T cell repertoires in COVID-19. The length of the CDR3 is 15 residues. The assay was immunoSEQ multiplex PCR, and TCRdb's table has in-frame clones only and misses some. The sample consists of about 68,000 clones, more than 80% of them appearing once. The specimen was peripheral blood. This TCR was recovered from a man aged 50 or older with acute or convalescent COVID-19. The V and J genes are TRBV23-1 and TRBJ1-5; D is ambiguous. TRBV23-1 is recorded as an ORF, its role being uncertain. The CDR3 spells CASSQGVRSSQPQHF. CDR3 in DNA: TGCGCCAGCAGTCAAGGCGTGAGGAGCAGTCAGCCCCAGCATTTT.